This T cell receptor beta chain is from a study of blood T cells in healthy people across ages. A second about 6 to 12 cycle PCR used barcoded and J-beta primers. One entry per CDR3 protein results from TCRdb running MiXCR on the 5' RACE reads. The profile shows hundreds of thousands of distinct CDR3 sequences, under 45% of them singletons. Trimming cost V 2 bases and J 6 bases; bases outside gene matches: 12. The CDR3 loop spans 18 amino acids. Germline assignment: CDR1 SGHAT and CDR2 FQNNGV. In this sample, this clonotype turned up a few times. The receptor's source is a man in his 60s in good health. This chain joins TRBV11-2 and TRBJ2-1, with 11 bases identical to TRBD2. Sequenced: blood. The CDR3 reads CASSLRGLSGGATNEQFF. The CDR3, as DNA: TGTGCCAGCAGCTTAAGGGGGCTTAGCGGGGGGGCTACCAATGAGCAGTTCTTC.